This record covers a single TCR beta chain. There is no known antigen for this receptor. No much larger clone exists at a distance of one base, and base qualities are not known. The data were obtained in a study of T cell responses to AZD1222 COVID-19 vaccine (dated by TCRdb to the early 2020s). Broadly, across the study: AZD1222 recipients whose second dose came at about 4 weeks and those whose second dose came at about 12 weeks were combined into one group, since spike-specific TCR depth and breadth did not differ between the two schedules. A total of over 230 trial participants underwent TCR sequencing, of whom under 220 had received two doses of AZD1222 and approximately 26 had received two doses of the MenACWY control vaccine. Enrollment into the trials was organized by age into subgroups of 18-55, 56-69 and 70-plus years, and those subgroups contained roughly 150, 30 and 60 TCR-sequenced participants, respectively. Findings and caveats that apply to the study as a whole: The 56-69-year group was small, and its depth increase did not reach significance, likely because of low power. Reportedly, almost half of the unique spike-specific TCRs recognized epitopes lying outside the regions that are mutated in the B.1.351 and B.1.1.7 variants. After two AZD1222 doses, both the breadth and the depth of spike-specific TCRs were significantly higher than at day 0 and than in MenACWY recipients. The whole spike protein was spanned by vaccine-associated CD4 TCRs, and dominant responses were seen in regions 160-218 and 743-854. Conclusions about previously exposed vaccinees were limited because only 5 or 6 AZD1222 recipients were SARS-CoV-2 seropositive at baseline. Because no day 14 peak-response samples were available, the repertoires could be characterized only after the peak T cell response. Participants were mostly white British, with more females than males. The authors suggested clonal diversity may have been underestimated.

CDR1 SGHAT and CDR2 FQNNGV were looked up in the germline V gene. Counted from cysteine to phenylalanine, this CDR3 has 15 amino acids. Only the CDR3 region is kept as DNA, spanning 45 bases read in frame from base 1. A distance of 18 bases separates the germline ends of V and J, which lose 5 bases and 5 bases respectively. The CDR3 regions of human TCRbeta chains were subjected to immunosequencing. On the study's bioinformatics: TCRs in the repertoires were compared against a reference library of SARS-CoV-2-specific TCRs that had been generated with the MIRA antigen-specificity platform. Breadth was defined as the fraction of unique TCRs that were SARS-CoV-2-associated, and depth was defined as the fraction of total T cells that were SARS-CoV-2-associated. Each spike-specific TCR was assigned to its reactive spike region and to a CD4 or CD8 class using the MIRA data. Log10-transformed breadth and depth values were compared by one-way ANOVA with Sidak's multiple comparisons tests. This immuneACCESS table, as held by TCRdb, lists in-frame sequences with V and J called but not all clones. Of the missing ones, under half trace to an unresolved V gene in checked studies; the others have no known cause. V, J and clone size are taken as reported in that table, and D and trimming were inferred from the DNA itself. Counted in this sample were 130,000 or so clones; approximately 91% of them appeared once. The ten largest clones capture 1.5% to 2% of the sample.

Read against the paper, the sample's time point label means: baseline before first vaccination. Vaccinee samples were obtained from the UK trials COV001 and COV002, which included a single-blind randomized controlled phase 2/3 trial of AZD1222 (ChAdOx1 nCoV-19) in healthy adults. For TCRbeta chain sequencing, PBMC samples were collected from trial participants at day 0 and at day 28 after the second dose. The V gene is TRBV11-2 and the J gene is TRBJ2-5; matching of 6 bases hints at TRBD1 as the D gene. The source was peripheral blood, collected on day 0 of AZD1222 vaccination. This clonotype originated in an adult in good health. The base sequence is TGTGCCAGCAGCCTCCACGGCAGGGGTCAGGAGACCCAGTACTTC. Translation gives CASSLHGRGQETQYF. Reference TRBV11-2 and TRBJ2-5 genes cover what lies past the CDR3, so the full variable domain is EAGVAQSPRYKIIEKRQSVAFWCNPISGHATLYWYQQILGQGPKLLIQFQNNGVVDDSQLPKDRFSAERLKGVDSTLKIQPAKLEDSAVYLCASSLHGRGQETQYFGPGTRLLVL.